These T cell receptor beta chains were read from a single sample in a study of T cells in Graves' hyperthyroidism and ophthalmopathy. TCRdb called the multiplex PCR reads again in MiXCR, with one record for every CDR3 protein. The repertoire has a few hundred thousand distinct CDR3 sequences, about 15% of them found once; the top ten carry around 7.3%. The sequencing sample was made of blood. These receptors were collected from a woman younger than 30 with Graves' hyperthyroidism. Both conserved end residues are part of each CDR3. D genes are given only for firm matches. Size tells how often a clone was seen (once, few, many) or the class of an expanded clone, and some rows leave it out.

V	D	J	size	CDR3	DNA
TRBV20-1	NA	TRBJ2-5	NA	CSARRDSRETQYF	TGCAGTGCTAGAAGGGATTCGAGAGAGACCCAGTACTTC
TRBV10-3	NA	TRBJ2-1	NA	CAISDTPDYNEQFF	TGTGCCATCAGTGACACCCCTGATTACAATGAGCAGTTCTTC
TRBV9	TRBD1	TRBJ1-2	many	CASSAKTGYGYGYTF	TGTGCCAGCAGCGCAAAGACAGGGTACGGCTATGGCTACACCTTC
TRBV30	NA	TRBJ2-1	many	CAWSTTGTYNEQFF	TGTGCCTGGAGTACGACAGGAACCTACAATGAGCAGTTCTTC
TRBV7-9	TRBD1	TRBJ2-5	many	CASSVGTGGIETQYF	TGTGCCAGCAGCGTAGGGACAGGGGGCATAGAGACCCAGTACTTC
TRBV29-1	TRBD1	TRBJ2-7	once	CSVAGAGQGVDEQYF	TGCAGCGTTGCCGGGGCGGGTCAGGGGGTCGACGAGCAGTACTTC
TRBV6-5	NA	TRBJ2-5	NA	CASSSFSETQYF	TGTGCCAGCAGTTCTTTCTCCGAGACCCAGTACTTC
TRBV19	NA	TRBJ1-1	few	CASRFITEAFF	TGTGCCAGTAGGTTCATCACTGAAGCTTTCTTT
TRBV5-1	NA	TRBJ2-7	many	CASSLDRPYEQYF	TGCGCCAGCAGCTTGGACAGGCCCTACGAGCAGTACTTC
TRBV6-1	TRBD2	TRBJ2-2	many	CASSYWTSSAGELFF	TGTGCCAGCAGCTATTGGACTAGCAGCGCCGGGGAGCTGTTTTTT
TRBV5-1	NA	TRBJ2-1	NA	CASNLGLGGGNEQFF	TGCGCCAGCAACCTCGGACTAGGGGGTGGCAATGAGCAGTTCTTC
TRBV12-3/TRBV12-4	TRBD1	TRBJ2-7	NA	CASSPPRTGSLNEQYF	TGTGCCAGCAGTCCACCGCGGACAGGGTCTCTAAACGAGCAGTACTTC
TRBV20-1	TRBD1	TRBJ2-5	once	CSARDMDRGLETQYF	TGCAGTGCTAGAGATATGGACAGGGGGCTGGAGACCCAGTACTTC
TRBV2	NA	TRBJ2-7	NA	CASRFSEGSYEQYF	TGTGCCAGCAGGTTCAGCGAGGGCTCCTACGAGCAGTACTTC
TRBV20-1	NA	TRBJ1-4	NA	CSATPGPERELFF	TGCAGTGCCACACCGGGACCCGAACGGGAACTGTTTTTT
TRBV6-1	TRBD2	TRBJ2-7	many	CASSYFSGRNYEQYF	TGTGCCAGCAGTTATTTTAGCGGGAGGAACTACGAGCAGTACTTC
TRBV10-3	TRBD2	TRBJ2-7	NA	CAIGLVSNEQYF	TGTGCCATCGGACTAGTGAGCAACGAGCAGTACTTC
TRBV5-1	NA	TRBJ1-3	NA	CASSLEWASGNTIYF	TGCGCCAGCAGCTTGGAATGGGCATCTGGAAACACCATATATTTT
TRBV24-1	NA	TRBJ2-3	few	CATSDPQVLTRTDTQYF	TGTGCCACCAGTGACCCGCAGGTTCTTACCCGCACAGATACGCAGTATTTT
TRBV27	NA	TRBJ2-1	many	CASSLSGTPYNEQFF	TGTGCCAGCAGTTTATCTGGGACTCCCTACAATGAGCAGTTCTTC
TRBV5-4	NA	TRBJ2-1	few	CASSSGAGEFNEQFF	TGTGCCAGCAGCTCGGGGGCGGGGGAGTTCAATGAGCAGTTCTTC
TRBV11-2	TRBD2	TRBJ2-7	NA	CASSLVAGTSGRYYYEQYF	TGTGCCAGCAGCTTAGTGGCCGGGACTAGCGGGAGGTACTACTACGAGCAGTACTTC
TRBV19	NA	TRBJ2-2	NA	CASSTGPTGELFF	TGTGCCAGTAGTACGGGCCCCACCGGGGAGCTGTTTTTT
TRBV30	TRBD2	TRBJ2-3	few	CAWSVPAGDTDTQYF	TGTGCCTGGAGTGTACCGGCGGGAGACACAGATACGCAGTATTTT
TRBV11-3	TRBD1	TRBJ2-1	NA	CASSSGTGKNNEQFF	TGTGCCAGCAGCTCAGGGACAGGGAAGAACAATGAGCAGTTCTTC
TRBV20-1	NA	TRBJ2-7	many	CSARDRRRSHTEQYF	TGCAGTGCTAGAGATAGAAGGCGGAGCCATACCGAGCAGTACTTC
TRBV11-2	NA	TRBJ1-5	many	CASSLNLQGGGNQPQHF	TGTGCCAGCAGCCTAAACCTACAGGGTGGGGGGAATCAGCCCCAGCATTTT
TRBV28	NA	TRBJ2-7	few	CASSLRVVYEQYF	TGTGCCAGCAGCCTTCGAGTGGTTTACGAGCAGTACTTC
TRBV15	TRBD1	TRBJ2-7	many	CATSIGQGLSEQYF	TGTGCCACCAGCATCGGACAGGGATTGTCTGAGCAGTACTTC
TRBV11-3	TRBD1	TRBJ2-7	many	CASSLGTGDEQYF	TGTGCCAGCAGCTTAGGGACAGGGGACGAGCAGTACTTC
TRBV6-2/TRBV6-3	NA	TRBJ2-3	many	CASSRRATDTQYF	TGTGCCAGCAGTAGGAGAGCCACAGATACGCAGTATTTT
TRBV4-2	NA	TRBJ2-1	NA	CASSQDWGEGEQFF	TGTGCCAGCAGCCAAGATTGGGGGGAAGGTGAGCAGTTCTTC
TRBV28	NA	TRBJ1-2	many	CASSFPQGSPFYGYTF	TGTGCCAGCAGTTTCCCCCAGGGGTCCCCTTTCTATGGCTACACCTTC
TRBV7-2	NA	TRBJ1-4	few	CASSIRTANEKLFF	TGTGCCAGCAGCATTAGGACAGCTAATGAAAAACTGTTTTTT
TRBV20-1	NA	TRBJ2-3	many	CSAVEGRPDTQYF	TGCAGTGCTGTGGAGGGACGCCCAGATACGCAGTATTTT
TRBV20-1	NA	TRBJ1-2	many	CSARVTQGGGYTF	TGCAGTGCTAGAGTTACTCAGGGTGGTGGCTACACCTTC
TRBV19	NA	TRBJ1-4	NA	CASGITQGTGAEKLFF	TGTGCCAGTGGTATAACACAGGGAACCGGGGCGGAAAAACTGTTTTTT
TRBV7-4	TRBD2	TRBJ2-5	many	CASSSRLAGVTDKGETQYF	TGTGCCAGCAGTTCACGACTAGCGGGAGTGACTGATAAGGGGGAGACCCAGTACTTC
TRBV13	NA	TRBJ2-7	NA	CASSLNGRAGSEQYF	TGTGCCAGCAGCTTAAACGGTCGGGCAGGGAGCGAGCAGTACTTC
TRBV6-1	TRBD2	TRBJ2-1	many	CASRGTSGRNNEQFF	TGTGCCAGCCGAGGGACTAGCGGGAGAAACAATGAGCAGTTCTTC
TRBV7-9	TRBD1	TRBJ2-7	many	CASSLEGTGGYEQYF	TGTGCCAGCAGCCTCGAGGGGACAGGGGGCTACGAGCAGTACTTC
TRBV7-2	NA	TRBJ2-2	many	CASSRGYRELFF	TGTGCCAGCAGCAGGGGGTATAGGGAGCTGTTTTTT
TRBV20-1	TRBD2	TRBJ2-5	NA	CSASTSGKTQYF	TGCAGTGCTTCTACTAGCGGAAAGACCCAGTACTTC
TRBV4-1	NA	TRBJ2-7	many	CASSQGAGLGEQYF	TGCGCCAGCAGCCAAGGCGCGGGTCTGGGCGAGCAGTACTTC
TRBV28	NA	TRBJ2-7	many	CASSFGPTYEQYF	TGTGCCAGCAGTTTCGGGCCGACCTACGAGCAGTACTTC
TRBV19	NA	TRBJ1-2	many	CASSDFGWGRLNYGYTF	TGTGCCAGTAGCGATTTCGGGTGGGGCAGGCTTAACTATGGCTACACCTTC
TRBV5-1	TRBD2	TRBJ2-7	many	CASSLGTSGLSYEQYF	TGCGCCAGCAGCTTGGGGACTAGCGGGTTGTCCTACGAGCAGTACTTC